Below, one T cell receptor beta chain is given with its context. The data originate from a study of blood T cell repertoires in COVID-19. Turning to the study itself: Acute-phase and convalescent COVID-19 samples originated in the United States, Italy and Spain.

Germline V gives CDR1 SGHRS, CDR2 YFSETQ. V gave up 0 bases and J gave up 4 bases, with 10 bases separating them. This CDR3 has 14 residues. Profiling relied on immunoSEQ multiplex PCR, and the TCRdb table lists in-frame clones only, not all of them. The sample includes 40,000 or so clones, 89% of them seen just once. The receptor's source is a human donor in a cohort sampled during active COVID-19. The sequenced material came from peripheral blood. V is TRBV5-1 and J is TRBJ1-1; D may be TRBD1 (6 bases). CDR3 DNA sequence: TGCGCCAGCAGCTTGGGGGAAGGGGGCACTGAAGCTTTCTTT. It specifies CASSLGEGGTEAFF.